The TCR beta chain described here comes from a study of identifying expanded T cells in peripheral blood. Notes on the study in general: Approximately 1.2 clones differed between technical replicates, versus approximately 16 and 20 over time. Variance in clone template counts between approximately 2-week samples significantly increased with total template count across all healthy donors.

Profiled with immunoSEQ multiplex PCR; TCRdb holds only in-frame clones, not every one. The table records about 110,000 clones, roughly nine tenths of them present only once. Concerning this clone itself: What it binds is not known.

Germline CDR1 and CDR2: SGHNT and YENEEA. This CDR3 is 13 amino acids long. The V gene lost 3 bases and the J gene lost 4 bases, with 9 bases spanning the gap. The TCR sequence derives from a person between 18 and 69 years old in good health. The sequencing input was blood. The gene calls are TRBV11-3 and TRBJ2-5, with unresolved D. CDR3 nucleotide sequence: TGTGCCAGCAGCTTCACCTACCCAGAGACCCAGTACTTC. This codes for CASSFTYPETQYF.